This T cell receptor beta chain was identified during a study of blood T cell repertoires in COVID-19. The CDR3 contains 13 residues. CDR1 is MGHRA, CDR2 YSYEKL, per germline. With 3 bases clipped from V and 8 bases from J, the junction kept 6 bases outside the gene matches. The repertoire was sequenced with immunoSEQ multiplex PCR; TCRdb's copy has only in-frame clones and lacks some. The sample gives about 120,000 clones, roughly 89% of which show up once; about 4.1% is in the top ten. The chain links TRBV4-1 to TRBJ1-2, with 7 bases that match TRBD1. This receptor was taken from a man aged 55 to 69 with COVID-19, enrolled during active disease. Source material: peripheral blood. In DNA form, the CDR3 reads TGCGCCAGCAGCCACGGAGGGGGCGGAGGCTACACCTTC. Its protein is CASSHGGGGGYTF.